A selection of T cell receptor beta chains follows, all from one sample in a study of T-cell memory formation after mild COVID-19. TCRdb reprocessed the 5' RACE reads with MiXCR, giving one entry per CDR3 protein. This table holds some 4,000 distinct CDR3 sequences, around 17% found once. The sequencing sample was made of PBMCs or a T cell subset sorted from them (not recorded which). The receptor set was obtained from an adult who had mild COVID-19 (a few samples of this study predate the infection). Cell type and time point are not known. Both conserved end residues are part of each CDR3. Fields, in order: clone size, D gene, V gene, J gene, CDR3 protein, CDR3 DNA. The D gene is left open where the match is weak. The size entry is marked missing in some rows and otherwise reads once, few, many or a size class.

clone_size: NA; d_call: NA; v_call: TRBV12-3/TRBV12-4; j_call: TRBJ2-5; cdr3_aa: CASSLGPGETQYF; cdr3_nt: TGTGCCAGCAGTTTAGGGCCTGGAGAGACCCAGTACTTC
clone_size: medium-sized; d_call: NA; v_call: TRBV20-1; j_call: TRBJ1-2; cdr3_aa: CSARTPGHYGYTF; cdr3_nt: TGCAGTGCTAGAACTCCGGGGCACTATGGCTACACCTTC
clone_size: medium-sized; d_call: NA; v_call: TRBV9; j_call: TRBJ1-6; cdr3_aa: CASSIGRGNSPLHF; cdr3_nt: TGTGCCAGCAGCATAGGACGAGGGAATTCACCCCTCCACTTT
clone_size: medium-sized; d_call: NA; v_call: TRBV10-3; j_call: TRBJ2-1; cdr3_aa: CAISFSSGTEQFF; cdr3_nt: TGTGCCATCAGTTTCTCCTCCGGGACGGAGCAGTTCTTC
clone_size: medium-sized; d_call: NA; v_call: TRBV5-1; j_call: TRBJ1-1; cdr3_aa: CASSLGVNTEAFF; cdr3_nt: TGCGCCAGCAGCTTGGGGGTGAACACTGAAGCTTTCTTT
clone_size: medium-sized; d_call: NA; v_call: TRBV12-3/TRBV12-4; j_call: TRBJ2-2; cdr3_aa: CASSFTSSGELFF; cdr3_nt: TGTGCCAGCAGTTTCACTAGCTCCGGGGAGCTGTTTTTT
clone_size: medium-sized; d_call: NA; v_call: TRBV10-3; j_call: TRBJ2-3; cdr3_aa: CAISDRQAFTDTQYF; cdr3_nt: TGTGCCATCAGTGATCGACAGGCCTTCACAGATACGCAGTATTTT
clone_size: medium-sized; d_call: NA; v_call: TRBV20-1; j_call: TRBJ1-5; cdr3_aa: CSASLGEGPQHF; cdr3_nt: TGCAGTGCTAGTCTCGGTGAAGGGCCCCAGCATTTT
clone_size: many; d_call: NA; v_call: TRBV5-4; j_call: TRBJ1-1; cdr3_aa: CASSLFKGMNTEAFF; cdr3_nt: TGTGCCAGCAGCTTGTTTAAGGGGATGAACACTGAAGCTTTCTTT
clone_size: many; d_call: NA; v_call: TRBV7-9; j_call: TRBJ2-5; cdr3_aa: CASSLALSLAGTPRETQYF; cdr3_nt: TGTGCCAGCAGCTTAGCGCTTTCCCTGGCCGGGACACCGAGAGAGACCCAGTACTTC
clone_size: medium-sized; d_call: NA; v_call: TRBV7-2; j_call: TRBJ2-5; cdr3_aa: CASSLGLQETQYF; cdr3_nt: TGTGCCAGCAGCTTAGGACTGCAAGAGACCCAGTACTTC
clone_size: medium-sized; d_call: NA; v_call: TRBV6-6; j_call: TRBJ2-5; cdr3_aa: CASSYTGGPETQYF; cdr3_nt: TGTGCCAGCAGTTACACGGGGGGCCCAGAGACCCAGTACTTC
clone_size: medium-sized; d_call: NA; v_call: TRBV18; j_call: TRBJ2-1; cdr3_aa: CASSPIRGRGQFF; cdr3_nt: TGTGCCAGCTCACCAATAAGGGGCCGAGGGCAGTTCTTC
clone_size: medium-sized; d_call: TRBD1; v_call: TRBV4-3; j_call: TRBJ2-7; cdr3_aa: CASSQDVAGGTINEQYF; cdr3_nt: TGCGCCAGCAGCCAAGACGTCGCAGGGGGAACAATCAACGAGCAGTACTTC
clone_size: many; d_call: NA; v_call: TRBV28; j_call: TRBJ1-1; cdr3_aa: CASSPTGLNTEAFF; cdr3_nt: TGTGCCAGCAGCCCCACGGGGTTGAACACTGAAGCTTTCTTT
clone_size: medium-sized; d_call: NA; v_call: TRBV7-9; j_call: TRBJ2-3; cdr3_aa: CASSFREPDTQYF; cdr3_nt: TGTGCCAGCAGCTTCCGGGAACCAGATACGCAGTATTTT
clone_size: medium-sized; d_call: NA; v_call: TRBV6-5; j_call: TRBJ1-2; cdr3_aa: CASSYSQAGAHGYTF; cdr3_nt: TGTGCCAGCAGTTACTCCCAGGCGGGGGCCCATGGCTACACCTTC
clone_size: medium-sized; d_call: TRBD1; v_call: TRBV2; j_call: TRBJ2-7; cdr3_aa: CASSRTGTGTYEQYF; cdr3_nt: TGTGCCAGCAGTAGGACCGGGACAGGAACCTACGAGCAGTACTTC
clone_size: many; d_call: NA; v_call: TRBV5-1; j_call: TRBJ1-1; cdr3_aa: CASSLGPSSTEAFF; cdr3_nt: TGCGCCAGCAGCTTGGGCCCGTCTAGCACTGAAGCTTTCTTT
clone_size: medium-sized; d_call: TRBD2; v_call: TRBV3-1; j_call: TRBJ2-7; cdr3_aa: CASSQERGTSGGAYEQYF; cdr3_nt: TGTGCCAGCAGCCAAGAAAGAGGCACTAGCGGGGGAGCCTACGAGCAGTACTTC
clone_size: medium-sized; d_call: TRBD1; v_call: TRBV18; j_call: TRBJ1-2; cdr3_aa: CASSPNTGGEVHGYTF; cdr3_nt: TGTGCCAGCTCACCAAATACAGGGGGCGAGGTTCATGGCTACACCTTC
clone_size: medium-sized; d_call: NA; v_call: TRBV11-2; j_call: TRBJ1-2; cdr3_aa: CASSWGGAYGYTF; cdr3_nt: TGTGCCAGCAGCTGGGGAGGGGCTTATGGCTACACCTTC
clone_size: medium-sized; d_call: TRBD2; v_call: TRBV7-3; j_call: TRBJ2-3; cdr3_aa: CASSLGGASTDTQYF; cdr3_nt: TGTGCCAGCAGCCTCGGGGGGGCCAGCACAGATACGCAGTATTTT
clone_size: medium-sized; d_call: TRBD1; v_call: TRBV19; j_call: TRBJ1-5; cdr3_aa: CASLTGGDGPQHF; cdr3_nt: TGTGCCAGCCTTACAGGGGGCGATGGGCCCCAGCATTTT
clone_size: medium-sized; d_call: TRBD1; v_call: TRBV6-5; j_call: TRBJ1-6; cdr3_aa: CASSYSGQYNSPLHF; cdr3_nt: TGTGCCAGCAGTTACTCGGGACAGTATAATTCACCCCTCCACTTT
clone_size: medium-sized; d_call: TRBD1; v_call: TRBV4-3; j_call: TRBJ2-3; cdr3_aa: CASSQHPGQGIGDTQYF; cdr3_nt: TGCGCCAGCAGCCAACACCCGGGACAGGGGATTGGAGATACGCAGTATTTT
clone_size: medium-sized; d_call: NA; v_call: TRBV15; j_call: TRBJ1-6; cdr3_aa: CATSVGDYNSPLHF; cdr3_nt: TGTGCCACCAGTGTCGGGGACTATAATTCACCCCTCCACTTT
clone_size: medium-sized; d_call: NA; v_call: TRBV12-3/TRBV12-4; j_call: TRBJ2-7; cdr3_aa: CASSLQGTFYEQYF; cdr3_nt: TGTGCCAGCAGTTTACAGGGAACATTCTACGAGCAGTACTTC
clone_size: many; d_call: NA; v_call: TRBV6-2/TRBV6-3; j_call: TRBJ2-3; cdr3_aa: CASSPATDTQYF; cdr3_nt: TGTGCCAGCAGTCCCGCAACGGATACGCAGTATTTT
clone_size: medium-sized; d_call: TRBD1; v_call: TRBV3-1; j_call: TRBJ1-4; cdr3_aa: CASSARQGTNEKLFF; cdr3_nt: TGTGCCAGCAGCGCCCGACAGGGAACTAATGAAAAACTGTTTTTT
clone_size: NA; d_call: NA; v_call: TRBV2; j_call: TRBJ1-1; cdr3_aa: CASERDRNTEAFF; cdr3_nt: TGTGCCAGTGAGAGGGACCGAAACACTGAAGCTTTCTTT
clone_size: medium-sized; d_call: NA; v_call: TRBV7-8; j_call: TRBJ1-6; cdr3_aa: CASSLVGSPLHF; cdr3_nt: TGTGCCAGCAGCTTAGTCGGATCACCCCTCCACTTT
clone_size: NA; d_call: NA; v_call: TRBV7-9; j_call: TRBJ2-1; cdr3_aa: CASSQDSSYNEQFF; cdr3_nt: TGTGCCAGCAGCCAGGATAGCTCCTACAATGAGCAGTTCTTC
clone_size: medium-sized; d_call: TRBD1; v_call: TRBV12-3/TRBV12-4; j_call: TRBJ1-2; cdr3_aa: CASSFAAGTGSNGYTF; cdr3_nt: TGTGCCAGCAGTTTCGCCGCCGGGACAGGGAGCAATGGCTACACCTTC
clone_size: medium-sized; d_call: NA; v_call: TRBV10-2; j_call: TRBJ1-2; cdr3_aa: CASSERIANYGYTF; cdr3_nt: TGCGCCAGCAGTGAGAGGATTGCTAACTATGGCTACACCTTC
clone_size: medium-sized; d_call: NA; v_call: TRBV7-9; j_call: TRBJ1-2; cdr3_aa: CASREEARGYTF; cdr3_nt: TGTGCCAGCAGGGAAGAAGCTCGTGGCTACACCTTC
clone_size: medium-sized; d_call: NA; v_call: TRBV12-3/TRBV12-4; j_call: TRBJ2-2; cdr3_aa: CASTLRASNTGELFF; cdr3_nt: TGTGCCAGCACCCTAAGGGCATCGAACACCGGGGAGCTGTTTTTT
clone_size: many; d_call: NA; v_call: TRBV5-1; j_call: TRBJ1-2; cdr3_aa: CASSSTEYGYTF; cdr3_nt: TGCGCCAGCAGCTCGACGGAGTATGGCTACACCTTC
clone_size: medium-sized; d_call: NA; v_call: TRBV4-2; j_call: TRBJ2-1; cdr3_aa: CASSQTTEQFF; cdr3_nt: TGTGCCAGCAGCCAGACTACCGAGCAGTTCTTC
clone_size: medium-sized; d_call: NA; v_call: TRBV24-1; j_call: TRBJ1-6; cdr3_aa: CATSATRGVSPLHF; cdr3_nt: TGTGCCACCAGTGCCACGAGGGGGGTTTCACCCCTCCACTTT
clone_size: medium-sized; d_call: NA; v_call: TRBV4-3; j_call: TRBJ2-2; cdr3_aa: CASSQGRYTSHVGELFF; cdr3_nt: TGCGCCAGCAGCCAAGGGAGGTATACTAGTCATGTCGGGGAGCTGTTTTTT
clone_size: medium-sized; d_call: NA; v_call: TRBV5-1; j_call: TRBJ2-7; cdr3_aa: CASIGPTYEQYF; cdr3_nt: TGCGCCAGCATAGGACCAACCTACGAGCAGTACTTC
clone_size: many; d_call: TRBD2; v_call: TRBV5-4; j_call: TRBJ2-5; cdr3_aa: CASRRGGGQETQYF; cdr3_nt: TGTGCCAGCCGCCGGGGGGGGGGCCAAGAGACCCAGTACTTC
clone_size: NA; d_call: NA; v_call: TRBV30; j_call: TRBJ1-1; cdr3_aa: CAWSVRGNTEAFF; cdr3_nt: TGTGCCTGGAGTGTACGGGGGAACACTGAAGCTTTCTTT
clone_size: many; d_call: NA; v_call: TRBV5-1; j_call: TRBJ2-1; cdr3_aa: CASSLDEPTDNEQFF; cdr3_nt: TGCGCCAGCAGCTTGGACGAGCCTACCGACAATGAGCAGTTCTTC
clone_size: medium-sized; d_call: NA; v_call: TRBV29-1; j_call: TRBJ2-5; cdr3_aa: CSVGVIQETQYF; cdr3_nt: TGCAGCGTTGGAGTTATTCAAGAGACCCAGTACTTC
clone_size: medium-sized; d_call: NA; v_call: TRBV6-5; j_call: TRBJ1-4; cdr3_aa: CASSFGLGDEKLFF; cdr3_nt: TGTGCCAGCAGTTTTGGGCTTGGGGATGAAAAACTGTTTTTT
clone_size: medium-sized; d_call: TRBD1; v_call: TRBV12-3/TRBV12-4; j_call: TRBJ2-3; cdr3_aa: CASSYRQGVTDTQYF; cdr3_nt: TGTGCCAGCAGTTATCGACAGGGGGTAACAGATACGCAGTATTTT
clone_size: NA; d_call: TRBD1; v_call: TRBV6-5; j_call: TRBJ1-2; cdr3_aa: CASWQGAGGYTF; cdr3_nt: TGTGCCAGCTGGCAGGGGGCGGGCGGCTACACCTTC
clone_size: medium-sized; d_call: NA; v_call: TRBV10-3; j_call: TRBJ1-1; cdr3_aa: CAISEPSYTEAFF; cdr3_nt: TGTGCCATCAGCGAACCTTCTTACACTGAAGCTTTCTTT
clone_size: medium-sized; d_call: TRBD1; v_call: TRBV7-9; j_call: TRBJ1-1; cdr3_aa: CASSFAGQFEAFF; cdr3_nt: TGTGCCAGCAGCTTCGCGGGACAGTTTGAAGCTTTCTTT
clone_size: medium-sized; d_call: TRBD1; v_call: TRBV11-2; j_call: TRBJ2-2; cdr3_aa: CASSVTGTANTGELFF; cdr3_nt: TGTGCCAGCAGCGTAACCGGGACAGCAAACACCGGGGAGCTGTTTTTT
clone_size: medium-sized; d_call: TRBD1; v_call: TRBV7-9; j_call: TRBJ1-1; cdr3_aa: CASSSQGAANTEAFF; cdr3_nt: TGTGCCAGCAGCTCCCAGGGGGCAGCCAACACTGAAGCTTTCTTT
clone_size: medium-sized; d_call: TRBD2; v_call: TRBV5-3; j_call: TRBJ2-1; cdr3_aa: CARSPYASGAYNEQFF; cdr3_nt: TGTGCCAGAAGTCCTTACGCTAGCGGGGCCTACAATGAGCAGTTCTTC
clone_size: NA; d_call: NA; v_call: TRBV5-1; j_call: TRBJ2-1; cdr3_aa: CASSLGAGTSYNEQFF; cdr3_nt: TGCGCCAGCAGCTTGGGTGCGGGGACCTCCTACAATGAGCAGTTCTTC
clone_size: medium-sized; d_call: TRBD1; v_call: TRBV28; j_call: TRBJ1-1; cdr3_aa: CASSLDRVIGPSEKAFF; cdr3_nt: TGTGCCAGCAGTTTAGACAGGGTTATCGGACCATCTGAAAAAGCTTTCTTT
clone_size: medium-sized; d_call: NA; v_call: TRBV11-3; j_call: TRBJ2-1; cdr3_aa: CASSLGASYNEQFF; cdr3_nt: TGTGCCAGCAGCTTAGGGGCCTCCTACAATGAGCAGTTCTTC
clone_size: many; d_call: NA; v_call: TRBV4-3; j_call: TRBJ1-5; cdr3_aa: CASSQVVGSNQPQHF; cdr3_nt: TGCGCCAGCAGCCAAGTTGTCGGTAGCAATCAGCCCCAGCATTTT
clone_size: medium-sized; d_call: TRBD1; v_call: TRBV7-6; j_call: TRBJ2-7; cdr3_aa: CASSLFAGQVYEQYF; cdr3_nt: TGTGCCAGCAGCTTATTTGCCGGACAGGTCTACGAGCAGTACTTC
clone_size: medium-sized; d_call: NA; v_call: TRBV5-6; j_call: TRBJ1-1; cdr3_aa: CASSLPTGLTEAFF; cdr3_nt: TGTGCCAGCAGCTTGCCTACAGGGTTAACTGAAGCTTTCTTT